The text below deals with one T cell receptor (beta chain). Other DNA sequences in this sample translate to the same CDR3. Profiling relied on immunoSEQ multiplex PCR, and the TCRdb table lists in-frame clones only, not all of them. Among about 2.4 million clones listed, approximately 93% were seen once. This sample was taken from a study of shared clonotypes between healthy human individuals. It was into CD45RA+ naive and CD45RA-negative memory subsets that the CD4+ cells were split. Trimming removed 2 bases from V and 1 base from J, with 9 bases in between. The CDR3 is 14 residues long. In germline, CDR1 is SGHRS, CDR2 YFSETQ.

Input material: naive CD4+ T cells from PBMCs. Specified subset: CD45RA+ positively selected. The V gene is TRBV5-1, the J gene TRBJ1-1; unclear D gene. This TCR was recovered from a man aged 18 to 29 in good health. Some clones in this sample may be carry-over from other donors' samples. The CDR3: CASSLNPGNTEAFF. DNA for the CDR3: TGCGCCAGCAGCTTAAATCCAGGGAACACTGAAGCTTTCTTT.